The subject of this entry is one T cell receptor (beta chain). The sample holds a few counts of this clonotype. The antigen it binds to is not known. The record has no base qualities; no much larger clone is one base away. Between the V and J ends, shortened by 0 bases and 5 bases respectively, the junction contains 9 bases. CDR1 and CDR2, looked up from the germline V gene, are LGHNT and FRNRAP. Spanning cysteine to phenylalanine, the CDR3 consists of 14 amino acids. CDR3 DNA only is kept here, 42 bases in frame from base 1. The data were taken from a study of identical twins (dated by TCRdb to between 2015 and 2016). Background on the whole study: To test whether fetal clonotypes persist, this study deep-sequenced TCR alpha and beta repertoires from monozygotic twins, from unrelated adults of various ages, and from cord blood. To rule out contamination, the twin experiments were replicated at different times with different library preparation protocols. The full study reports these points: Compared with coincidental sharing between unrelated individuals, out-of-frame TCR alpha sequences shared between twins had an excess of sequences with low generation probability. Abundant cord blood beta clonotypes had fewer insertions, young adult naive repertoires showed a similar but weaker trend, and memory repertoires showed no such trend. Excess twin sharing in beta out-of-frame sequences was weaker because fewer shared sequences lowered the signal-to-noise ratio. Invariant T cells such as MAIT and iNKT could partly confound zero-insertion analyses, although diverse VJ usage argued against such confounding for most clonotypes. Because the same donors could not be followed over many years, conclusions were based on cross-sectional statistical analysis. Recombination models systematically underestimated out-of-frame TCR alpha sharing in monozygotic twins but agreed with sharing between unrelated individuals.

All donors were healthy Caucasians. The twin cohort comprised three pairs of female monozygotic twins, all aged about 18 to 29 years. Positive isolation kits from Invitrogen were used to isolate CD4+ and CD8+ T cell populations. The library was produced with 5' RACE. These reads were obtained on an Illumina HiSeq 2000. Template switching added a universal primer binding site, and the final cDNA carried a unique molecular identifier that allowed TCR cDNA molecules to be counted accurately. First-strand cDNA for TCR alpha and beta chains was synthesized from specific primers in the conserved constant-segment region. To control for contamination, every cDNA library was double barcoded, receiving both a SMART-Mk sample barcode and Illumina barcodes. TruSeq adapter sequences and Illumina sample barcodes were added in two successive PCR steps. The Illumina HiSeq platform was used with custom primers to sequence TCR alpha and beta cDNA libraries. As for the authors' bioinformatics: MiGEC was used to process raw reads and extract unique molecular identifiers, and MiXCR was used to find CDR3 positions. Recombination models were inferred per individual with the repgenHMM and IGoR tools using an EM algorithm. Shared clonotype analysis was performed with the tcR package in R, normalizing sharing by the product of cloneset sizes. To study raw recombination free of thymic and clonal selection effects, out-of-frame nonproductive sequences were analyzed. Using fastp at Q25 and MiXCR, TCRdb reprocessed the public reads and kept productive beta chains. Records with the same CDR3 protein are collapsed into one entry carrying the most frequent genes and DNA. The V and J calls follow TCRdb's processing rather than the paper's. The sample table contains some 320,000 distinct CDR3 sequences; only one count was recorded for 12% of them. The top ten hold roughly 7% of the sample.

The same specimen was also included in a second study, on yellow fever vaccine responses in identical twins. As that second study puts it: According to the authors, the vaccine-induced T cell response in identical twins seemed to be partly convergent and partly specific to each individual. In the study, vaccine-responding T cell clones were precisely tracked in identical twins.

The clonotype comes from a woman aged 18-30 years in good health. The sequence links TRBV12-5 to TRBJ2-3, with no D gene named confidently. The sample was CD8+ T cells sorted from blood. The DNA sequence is TGTGCTAGTGGTTTGGTACCCCGTCAAGATACGCAGTATTTT. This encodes CASGLVPRQDTQYF.